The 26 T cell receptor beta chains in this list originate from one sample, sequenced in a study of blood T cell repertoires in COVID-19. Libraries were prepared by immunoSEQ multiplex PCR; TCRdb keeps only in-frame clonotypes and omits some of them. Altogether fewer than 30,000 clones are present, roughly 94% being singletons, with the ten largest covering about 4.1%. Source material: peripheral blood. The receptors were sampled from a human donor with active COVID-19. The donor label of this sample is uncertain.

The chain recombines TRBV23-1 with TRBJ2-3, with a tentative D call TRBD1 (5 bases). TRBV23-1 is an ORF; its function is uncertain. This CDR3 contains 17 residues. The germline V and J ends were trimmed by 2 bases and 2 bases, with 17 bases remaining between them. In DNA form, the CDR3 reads TGCGCCAGCAGTCAAGAGGATTCAGGGTACCCCACAGATACGCAGTATTTT. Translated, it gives CASSQEDSGYPTDTQYF.

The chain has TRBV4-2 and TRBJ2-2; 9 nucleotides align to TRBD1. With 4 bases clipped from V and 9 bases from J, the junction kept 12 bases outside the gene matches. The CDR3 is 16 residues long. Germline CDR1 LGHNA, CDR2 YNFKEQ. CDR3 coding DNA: TGTGCCAGCAGCCCCCAAGTGGGACAGGGTCACCGGGAGCTGTTTTTT. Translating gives CASSPQVGQGHRELFF.

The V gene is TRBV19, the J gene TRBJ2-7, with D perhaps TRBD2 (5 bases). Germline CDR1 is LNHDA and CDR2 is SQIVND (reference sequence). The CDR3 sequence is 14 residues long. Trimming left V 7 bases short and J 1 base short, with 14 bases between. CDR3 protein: CASKRWRSSYEQYF. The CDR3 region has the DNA TGTGCCAGTAAACGGTGGAGGTCGTCCTACGAGCAGTACTTC.

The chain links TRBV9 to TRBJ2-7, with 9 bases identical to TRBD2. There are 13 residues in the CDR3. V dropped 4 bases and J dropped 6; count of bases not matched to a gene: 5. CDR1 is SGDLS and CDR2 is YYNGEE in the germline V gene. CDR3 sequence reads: CASSLGLAGEQYF. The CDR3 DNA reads TGTGCCAGCAGCCTGGGACTAGCAGGCGAGCAGTACTTC.

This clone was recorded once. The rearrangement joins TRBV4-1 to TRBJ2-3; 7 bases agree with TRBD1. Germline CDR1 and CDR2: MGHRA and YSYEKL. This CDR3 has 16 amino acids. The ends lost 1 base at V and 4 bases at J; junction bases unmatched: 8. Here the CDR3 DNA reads TGCGCCAGCAGCCAAGTTCTGCGACAGGGTTCAGATACGCAGTATTTT. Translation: CASSQVLRQGSDTQYF.

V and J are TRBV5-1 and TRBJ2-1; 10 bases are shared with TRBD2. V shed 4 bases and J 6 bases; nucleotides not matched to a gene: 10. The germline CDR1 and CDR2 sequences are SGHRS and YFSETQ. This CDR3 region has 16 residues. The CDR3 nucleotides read TGCGCCAGCAGCCGGGGGCCTAGCGGGAGTTTCAATGAGCAGTTCTTC. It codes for CASSRGPSGSFNEQFF. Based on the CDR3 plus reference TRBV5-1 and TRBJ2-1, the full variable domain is KAGVTQTPRYLIKTRGQQVTLSCSPISGHRSVSWYQQTPGQGLQFLFEYFSETQRNKGNFPGRFSGRQFSNSRSEMNVSTLELGDSALYLCASSRGPSGSFNEQFFGPGTRLTVL.

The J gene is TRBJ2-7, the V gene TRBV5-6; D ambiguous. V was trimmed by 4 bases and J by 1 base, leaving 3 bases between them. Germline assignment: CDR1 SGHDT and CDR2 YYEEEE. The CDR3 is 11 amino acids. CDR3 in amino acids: CASSRSYEQYF. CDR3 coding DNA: TGTGCCAGCAGCCGTTCCTACGAGCAGTACTTC.

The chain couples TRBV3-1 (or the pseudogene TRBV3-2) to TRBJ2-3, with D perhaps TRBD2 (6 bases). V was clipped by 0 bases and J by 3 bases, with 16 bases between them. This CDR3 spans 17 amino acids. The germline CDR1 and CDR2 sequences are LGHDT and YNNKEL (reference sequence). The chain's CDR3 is CASSQDTRETRTDTQYF. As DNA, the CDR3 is TGTGCCAGCAGCCAAGATACTCGGGAGACGAGGACAGATACGCAGTATTTT.

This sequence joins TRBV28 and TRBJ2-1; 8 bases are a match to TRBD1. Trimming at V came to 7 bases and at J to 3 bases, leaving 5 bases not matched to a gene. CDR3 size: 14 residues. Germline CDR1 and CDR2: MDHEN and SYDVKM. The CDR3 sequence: CASNSQGGYNEQFF. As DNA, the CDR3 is TGTGCCAGCAACTCACAGGGGGGCTACAATGAGCAGTTCTTC.

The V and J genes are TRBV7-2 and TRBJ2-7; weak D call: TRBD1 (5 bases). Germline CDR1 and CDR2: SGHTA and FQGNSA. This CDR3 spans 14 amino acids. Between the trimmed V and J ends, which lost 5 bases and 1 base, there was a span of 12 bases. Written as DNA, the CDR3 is TGTGCCAGCAGCGGACGACAGTATTCCTACGAGCAGTACTTC. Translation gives CASSGRQYSYEQYF.

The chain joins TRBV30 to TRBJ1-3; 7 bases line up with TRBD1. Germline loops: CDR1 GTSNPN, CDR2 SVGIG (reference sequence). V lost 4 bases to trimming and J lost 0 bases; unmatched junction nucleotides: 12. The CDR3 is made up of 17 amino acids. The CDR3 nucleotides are TGTGCCTGGAAGGGAGGCTGGGACAGTAGCTCTGGAAACACCATATATTTT. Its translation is CAWKGGWDSSSGNTIYF.

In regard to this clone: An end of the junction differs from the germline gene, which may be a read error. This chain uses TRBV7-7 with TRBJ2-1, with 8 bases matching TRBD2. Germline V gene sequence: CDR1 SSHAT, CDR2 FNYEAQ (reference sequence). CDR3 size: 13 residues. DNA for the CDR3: TGTGCTAGCAGCCCCAGCGGGAGAAATGAGCAGTTCTTC. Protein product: CASSPSGRNEQFF.

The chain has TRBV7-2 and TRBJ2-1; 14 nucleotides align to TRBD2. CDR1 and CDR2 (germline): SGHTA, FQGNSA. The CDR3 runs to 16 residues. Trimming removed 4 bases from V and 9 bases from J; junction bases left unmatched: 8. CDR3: CASSSRTSGGQGEQFF. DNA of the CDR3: TGTGCCAGCAGCTCAAGGACTAGCGGGGGGCAGGGTGAGCAGTTCTTC.

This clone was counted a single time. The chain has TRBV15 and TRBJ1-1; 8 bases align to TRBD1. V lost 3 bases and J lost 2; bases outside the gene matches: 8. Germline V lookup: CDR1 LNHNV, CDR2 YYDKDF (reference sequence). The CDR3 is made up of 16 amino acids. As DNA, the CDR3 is TGTGCCACCAGCAGCGGACAGGGACATTACAACACTGAAGCTTTCTTT. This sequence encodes CATSSGQGHYNTEAFF.

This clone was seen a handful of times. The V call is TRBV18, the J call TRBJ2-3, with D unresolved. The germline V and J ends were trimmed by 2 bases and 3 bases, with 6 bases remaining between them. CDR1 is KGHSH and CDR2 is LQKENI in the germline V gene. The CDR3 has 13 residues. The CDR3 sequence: CASSPAQTDTQYF. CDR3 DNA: TGTGCCAGCTCACCAGCACAGACAGATACGCAGTATTTT.

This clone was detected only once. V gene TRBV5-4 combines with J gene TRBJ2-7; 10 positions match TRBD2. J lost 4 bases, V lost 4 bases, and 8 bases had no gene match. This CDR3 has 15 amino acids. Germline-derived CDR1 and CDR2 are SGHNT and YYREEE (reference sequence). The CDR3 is CASSASGRAAYEQYF. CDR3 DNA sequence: TGTGCCAGCAGCGCAAGCGGGAGGGCCGCTTACGAGCAGTACTTC.

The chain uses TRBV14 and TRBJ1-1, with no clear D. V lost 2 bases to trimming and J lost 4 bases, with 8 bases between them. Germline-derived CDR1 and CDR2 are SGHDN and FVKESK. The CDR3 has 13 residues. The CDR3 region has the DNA TGTGCCAGCAGCCAACAGGCAATCACTGAAGCTTTCTTT. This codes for CASSQQAITEAFF.

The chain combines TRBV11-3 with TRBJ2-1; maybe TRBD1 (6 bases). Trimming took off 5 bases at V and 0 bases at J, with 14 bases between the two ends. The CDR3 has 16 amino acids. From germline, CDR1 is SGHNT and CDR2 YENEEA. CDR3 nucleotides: TGTGCCAGCAGCGAGGGCTTGGGACACTCCTACAATGAGCAGTTCTTC. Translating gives CASSEGLGHSYNEQFF.

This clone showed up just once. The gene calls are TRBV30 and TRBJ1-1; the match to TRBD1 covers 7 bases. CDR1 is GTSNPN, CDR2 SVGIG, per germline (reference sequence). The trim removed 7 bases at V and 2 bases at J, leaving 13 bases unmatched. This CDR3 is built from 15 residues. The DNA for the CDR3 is TGTGCCTCCAATTCGAAGGACAGGCGAAACACTGAAGCTTTCTTT. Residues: CASNSKDRRNTEAFF.

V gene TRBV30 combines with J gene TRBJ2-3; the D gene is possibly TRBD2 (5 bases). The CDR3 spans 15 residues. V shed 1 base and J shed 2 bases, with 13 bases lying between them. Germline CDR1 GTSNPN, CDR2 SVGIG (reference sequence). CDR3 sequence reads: CAWSARSGFTDTQYF. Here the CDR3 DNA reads TGTGCCTGGAGTGCGAGGAGCGGATTCACAGATACGCAGTATTTT. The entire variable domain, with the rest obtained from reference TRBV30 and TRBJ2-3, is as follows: SQTIHQWPATLVQPVGSPLSLECTVEGTSNPNLYWYRQAAGRGLQLLFYSVGIGQISSEVPQNLSASRPQDRQFILSSKKLLLSDSGFYLCAWSARSGFTDTQYFGPGTRLTVL.

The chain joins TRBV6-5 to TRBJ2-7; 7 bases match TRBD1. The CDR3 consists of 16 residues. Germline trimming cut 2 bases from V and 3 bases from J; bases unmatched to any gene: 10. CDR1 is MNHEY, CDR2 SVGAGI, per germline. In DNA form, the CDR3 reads TGTGCCAGCAGTTACCCCCCTGGCAGGGGGAACTACGAGCAGTACTTC. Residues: CASSYPPGRGNYEQYF.

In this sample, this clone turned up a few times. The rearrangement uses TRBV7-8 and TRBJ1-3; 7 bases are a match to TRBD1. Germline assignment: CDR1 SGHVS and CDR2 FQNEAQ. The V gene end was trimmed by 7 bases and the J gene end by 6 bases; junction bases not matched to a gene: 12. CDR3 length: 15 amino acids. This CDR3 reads CASIPLQGTENTIYF. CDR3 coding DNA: TGTGCCAGCATCCCACTACAGGGGACGGAAAACACCATATATTTT. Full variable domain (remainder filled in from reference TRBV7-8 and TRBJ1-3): GAGVSQSPRYKVAKRGQDVALRCDPISGHVSLFWYQQALGQGPEFLTYFQNEAQLDKSGLPSDRFFAERPEGSVSTLKIQRTQQEDSAVYLCASIPLQGTENTIYFGEGSWLTVV.

Here the CDR3 reads CASSLISGGPTDTQYF. The CDR3 DNA is TGTGCCAGCAGCTTAATCAGCGGGGGGCCCACAGATACGCAGTATTTT. The V gene is TRBV7-2, the J gene TRBJ2-3, with TRBD2 identical over 9 bases. The V and J ends lost 2 bases and 2 bases, in that order; junction bases with no gene match: 5. This CDR3 comprises 16 residues. Germline CDR1 and CDR2: SGHTA and FQGNSA.

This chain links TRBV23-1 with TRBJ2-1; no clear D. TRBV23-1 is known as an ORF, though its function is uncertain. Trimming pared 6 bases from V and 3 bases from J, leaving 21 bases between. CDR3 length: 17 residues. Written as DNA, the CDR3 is TGCGCCAGCAGACCGCCGGTGTCCCCATATTACTACAATGAGCAGTTCTTC. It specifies CASRPPVSPYYYNEQFF.

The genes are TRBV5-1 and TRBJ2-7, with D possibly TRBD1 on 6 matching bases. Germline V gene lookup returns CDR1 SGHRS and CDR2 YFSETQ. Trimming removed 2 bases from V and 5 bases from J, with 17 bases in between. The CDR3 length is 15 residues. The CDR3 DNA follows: TGCGCCAGCAGCTTTATAGGGGGATTTAACGACGAGCAGTACTTC. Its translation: CASSFIGGFNDEQYF.

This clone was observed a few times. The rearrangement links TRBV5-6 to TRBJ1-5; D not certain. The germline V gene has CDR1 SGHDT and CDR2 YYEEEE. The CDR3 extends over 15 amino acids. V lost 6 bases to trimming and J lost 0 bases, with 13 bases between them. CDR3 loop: CASNTWEDSNQPQHF. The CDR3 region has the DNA TGTGCCAGCAACACCTGGGAGGATAGCAATCAGCCCCAGCATTTT.